This TCR beta chain was sequenced during a study of shared clonotypes between healthy human individuals. The sample holds many counts of this clone. Profiling relied on immunoSEQ multiplex PCR, and the TCRdb table lists in-frame clones only, not all of them. Of about 340,000 clones detected, less than 85% appear once; the ten largest clones hold more than 9%. From germline, CDR1 is SGHTA and CDR2 FQGTGA. The V segment lost 4 bases and the J segment 2 bases; nucleotides outside the gene matches: 3. This CDR3 comprises 16 residues. The TCR was taken from a man aged 25 to 40 in good health. The chain combines TRBV7-3 with TRBJ2-6; 9 nucleotides line up with TRBD1. The sample consisted of memory CD4+ T cells sorted from blood. Subset here: CD45RA-negative fraction. As DNA, the CDR3 is TGTGCCAGCAGCTCAACAGGGGGCACTGGGGCCAACGTCCTGACTTTC. This translates into CASSSTGGTGANVLTF.